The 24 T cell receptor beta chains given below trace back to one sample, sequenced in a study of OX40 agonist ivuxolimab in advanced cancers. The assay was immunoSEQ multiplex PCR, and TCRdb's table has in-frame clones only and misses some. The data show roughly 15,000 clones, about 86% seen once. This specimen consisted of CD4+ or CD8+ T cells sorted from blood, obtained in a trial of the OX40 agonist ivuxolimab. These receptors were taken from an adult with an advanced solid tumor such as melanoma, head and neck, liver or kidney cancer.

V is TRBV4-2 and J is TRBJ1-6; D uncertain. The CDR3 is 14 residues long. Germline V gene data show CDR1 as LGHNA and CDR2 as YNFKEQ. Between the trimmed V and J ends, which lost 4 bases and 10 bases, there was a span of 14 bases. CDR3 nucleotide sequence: TGTGCCAGCAGCCCTAGGAGCAGCCTATCACCCCTCCACTTT. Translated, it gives CASSPRSSLSPLHF.

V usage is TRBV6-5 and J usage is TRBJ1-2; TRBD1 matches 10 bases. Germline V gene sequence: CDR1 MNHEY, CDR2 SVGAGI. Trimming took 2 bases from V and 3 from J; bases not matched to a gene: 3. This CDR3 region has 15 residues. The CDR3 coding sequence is TGTGCCAGCAGTTACAGGGACAGGGGTCACTATGGCTACACCTTC. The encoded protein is CASSYRDRGHYGYTF.

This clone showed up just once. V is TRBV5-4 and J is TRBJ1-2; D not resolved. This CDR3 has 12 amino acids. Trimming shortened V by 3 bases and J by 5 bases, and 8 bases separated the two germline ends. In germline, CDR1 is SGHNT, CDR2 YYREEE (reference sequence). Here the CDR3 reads CASSSQSYGYTF. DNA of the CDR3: TGTGCCAGCAGCTCTCAATCATATGGCTACACCTTC.

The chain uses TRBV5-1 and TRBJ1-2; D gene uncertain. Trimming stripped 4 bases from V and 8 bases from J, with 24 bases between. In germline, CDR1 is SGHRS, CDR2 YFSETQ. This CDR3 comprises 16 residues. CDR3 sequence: CASSPRGPDGYQGYTF. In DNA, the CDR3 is TGCGCCAGCAGCCCGAGAGGCCCGGACGGCTATCAGGGCTACACCTTC.

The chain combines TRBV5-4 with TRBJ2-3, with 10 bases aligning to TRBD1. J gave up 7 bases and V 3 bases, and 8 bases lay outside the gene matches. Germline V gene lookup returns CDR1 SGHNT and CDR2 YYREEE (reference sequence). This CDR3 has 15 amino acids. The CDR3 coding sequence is TGTGCCAGCAGCTCCGGACAGGGGGGGTTTAATACGCAGTATTTT. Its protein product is CASSSGQGGFNTQYF.

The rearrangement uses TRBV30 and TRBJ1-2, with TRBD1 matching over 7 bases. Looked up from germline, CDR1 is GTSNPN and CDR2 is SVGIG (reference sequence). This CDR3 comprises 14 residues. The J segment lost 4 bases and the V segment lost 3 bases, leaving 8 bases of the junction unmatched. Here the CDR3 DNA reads TGTGCCTGGAGACGACAGGGCAATTTCTATGGCTACACCTTC. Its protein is CAWRRQGNFYGYTF. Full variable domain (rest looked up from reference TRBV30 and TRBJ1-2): SQTIHQWPATLVQPVGSPLSLECTVEGTSNPNLYWYRQAAGRGLQLLFYSVGIGQISSEVPQNLSASRPQDRQFILSSKKLLLSDSGFYLCAWRRQGNFYGYTFGSGTRLTVV.

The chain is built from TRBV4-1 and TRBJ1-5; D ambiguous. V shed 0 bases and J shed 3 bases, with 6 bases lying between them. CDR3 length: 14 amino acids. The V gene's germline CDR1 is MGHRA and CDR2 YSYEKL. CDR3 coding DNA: TGCGCCAGCAGCCAAGAGAATAACAATCAGCCCCAGCATTTT. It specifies CASSQENNNQPQHF.

CDR3 region: CASSFDRGSTDTQYF. The DNA for the CDR3 is TGTGCCAGTAGCTTTGACCGGGGTAGCACAGATACGCAGTATTTT. The chain is built from TRBV19 and TRBJ2-3, with D perhaps matching TRBD2 (5 bases). The CDR3 is 15 amino acids. V lost 6 bases, J lost 0 bases, and 13 bases lay in between. Germline V gene data show CDR1 as LNHDA and CDR2 as SQIVND (reference sequence).

CDR3 loop: CASSQAPGTGYIGGYTF. CDR3 in DNA: TGTGCCAGCAGCCAGGCACCCGGGACAGGGTACATCGGGGGCTACACCTTC. The chain uses TRBV4-2 and TRBJ1-2; TRBD1 matches at 9 bases. Germline V gives CDR1 LGHNA, CDR2 YNFKEQ. With 3 bases clipped from V and 8 bases from J, the junction kept 16 bases outside the gene matches. The CDR3 has 17 residues.

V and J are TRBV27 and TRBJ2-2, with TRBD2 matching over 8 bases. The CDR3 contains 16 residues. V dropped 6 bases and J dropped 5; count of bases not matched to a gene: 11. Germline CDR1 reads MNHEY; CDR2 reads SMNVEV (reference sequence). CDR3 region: CASSSSTSAFTGELFF. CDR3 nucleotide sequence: TGTGCCAGCAGCTCTTCGACTAGCGCTTTTACCGGGGAGCTGTTTTTT.

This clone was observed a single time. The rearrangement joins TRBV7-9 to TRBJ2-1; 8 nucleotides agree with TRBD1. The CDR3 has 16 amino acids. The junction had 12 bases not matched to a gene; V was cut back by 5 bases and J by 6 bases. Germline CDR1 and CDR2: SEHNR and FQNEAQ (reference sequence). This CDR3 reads CASSGTGGLKVNEQFF. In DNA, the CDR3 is TGTGCCAGCAGCGGGACAGGAGGCCTGAAGGTCAATGAGCAGTTCTTC.

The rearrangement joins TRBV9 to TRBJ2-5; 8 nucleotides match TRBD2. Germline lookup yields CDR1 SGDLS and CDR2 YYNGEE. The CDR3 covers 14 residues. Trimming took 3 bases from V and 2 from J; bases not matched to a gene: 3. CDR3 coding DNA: TGTGCCAGCAGCGGCGGGGGGACTCAAGAGACCCAGTACTTC. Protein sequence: CASSGGGTQETQYF.

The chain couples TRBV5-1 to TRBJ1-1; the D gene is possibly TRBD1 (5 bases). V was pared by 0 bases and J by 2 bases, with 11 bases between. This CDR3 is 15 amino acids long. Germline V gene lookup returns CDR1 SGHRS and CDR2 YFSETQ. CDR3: CASSLVRGLNTEAFF. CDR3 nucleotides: TGCGCCAGCAGCTTGGTTCGGGGACTAAACACTGAAGCTTTCTTT. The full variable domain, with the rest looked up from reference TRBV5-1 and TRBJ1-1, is KAGVTQTPRYLIKTRGQQVTLSCSPISGHRSVSWYQQTPGQGLQFLFEYFSETQRNKGNFPGRFSGRQFSNSRSEMNVSTLELGDSALYLCASSLVRGLNTEAFFGQGTRLTVV.

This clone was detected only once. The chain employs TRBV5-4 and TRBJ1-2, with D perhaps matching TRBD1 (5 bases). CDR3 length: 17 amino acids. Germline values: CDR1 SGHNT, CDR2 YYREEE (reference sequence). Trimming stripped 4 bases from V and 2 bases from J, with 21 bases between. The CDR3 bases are TGTGCCAGCAGCCAAACCTCCGGGGGTCGGGGAAACTATGGCTACACCTTC. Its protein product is CASSQTSGGRGNYGYTF. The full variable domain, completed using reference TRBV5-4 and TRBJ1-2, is ETGVTQSPTHLIKTRGQQVTLRCSSQSGHNTVSWYQQALGQGPQFIFQYYREEENGRGNFPPRFSGLQFPNYSSELNVNALELDDSALYLCASSQTSGGRGNYGYTFGSGTRLTVV.

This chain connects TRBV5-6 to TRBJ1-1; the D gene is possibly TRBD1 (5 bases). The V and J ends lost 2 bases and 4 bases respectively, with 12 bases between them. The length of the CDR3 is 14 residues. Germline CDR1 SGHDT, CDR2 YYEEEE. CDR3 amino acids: CASSLSPTATEAFF. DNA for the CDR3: TGTGCCAGCAGCTTATCTCCGACAGCCACTGAAGCTTTCTTT. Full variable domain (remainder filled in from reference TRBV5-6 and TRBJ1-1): DAGVTQSPTHLIKTRGQQVTLRCSPKSGHDTVSWYQQALGQGPQFIFQYYEEEERQRGNFPDRFSGHQFPNYSSELNVNALLLGDSALYLCASSLSPTATEAFFGQGTRLTVV.

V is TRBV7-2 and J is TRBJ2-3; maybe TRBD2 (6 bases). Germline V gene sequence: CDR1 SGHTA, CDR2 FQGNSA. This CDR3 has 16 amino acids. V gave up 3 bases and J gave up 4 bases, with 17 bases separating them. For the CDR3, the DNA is TGTGCCAGCAGCTTCAGTCCTCGGGGGATCGCAGATACGCAGTATTTT. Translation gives CASSFSPRGIADTQYF.

The CDR3 DNA follows: TGCGCCAGCAGCCAAGTTCAGGGTGACGAGACCCAGTACTTC. Protein product: CASSQVQGDETQYF. The V call is TRBV4-1, the J call TRBJ2-5; the D gene is possibly TRBD1 (5 bases). The V end was cut by 1 base, the J end by 5 bases, with 11 bases between. In germline, CDR1 is MGHRA, CDR2 YSYEKL. The CDR3 loop spans 14 amino acids.

Written as DNA, the CDR3 is TGTGCCAGCAGCATTACAGGGGGCGCCTACGAGCAGTACTTC. It is translated as CASSITGGAYEQYF. The V call is TRBV7-3, the J call TRBJ2-7, with 9 nucleotides matching TRBD1. This CDR3 spans 14 amino acids. J was trimmed by 2 bases and V by 5 bases; bases with no gene match: 4. Germline CDR1 and CDR2: SGHTA and FQGTGA.

This CDR3 is CASSIDVGITYTEAFF. The CDR3 DNA follows: TGTGCCAGTAGTATAGATGTCGGGATCACCTACACTGAAGCTTTCTTT. V gene TRBV19 combines with J gene TRBJ1-1; D call uncertain. The germline V gene has CDR1 LNHDA and CDR2 SQIVND (reference sequence). The CDR3 has 16 amino acids. Trimming stripped 0 bases from V and 3 bases from J, with 14 bases between.

This CDR3 is CASSPWGRTGNSNQPQHF. Here the CDR3 DNA reads TGTGCCAGCAGTCCCTGGGGGCGTACAGGGAATAGCAATCAGCCCCAGCATTTT. The chain employs TRBV27 and TRBJ1-5, with D tentatively TRBD1 (6 bases). Germline V gene lookup returns CDR1 MNHEY and CDR2 SMNVEV (reference sequence). With 5 bases removed from V and 0 bases from J, the gap between germline ends came to 20 bases. This CDR3 contains 18 residues.

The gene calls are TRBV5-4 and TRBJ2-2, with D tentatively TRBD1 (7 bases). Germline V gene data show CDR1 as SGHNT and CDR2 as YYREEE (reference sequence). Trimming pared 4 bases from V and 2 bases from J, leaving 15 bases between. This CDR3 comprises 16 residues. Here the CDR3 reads CASSSRTGLNTGELFF. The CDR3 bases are TGTGCCAGCAGCAGTAGGACAGGACTAAACACCGGGGAGCTGTTTTTT.

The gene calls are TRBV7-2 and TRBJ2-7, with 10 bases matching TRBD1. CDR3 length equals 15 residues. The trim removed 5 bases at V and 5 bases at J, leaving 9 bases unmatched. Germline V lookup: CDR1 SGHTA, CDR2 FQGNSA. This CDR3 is CASSTPTGGKNEQYF. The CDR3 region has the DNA TGTGCCAGCAGCACCCCGACAGGGGGCAAGAACGAGCAGTACTTC. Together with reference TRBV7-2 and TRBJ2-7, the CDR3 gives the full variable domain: GAGVSQSPSNKVTEKGKDVELRCDPISGHTALYWYRQSLGQGLEFLIYFQGNSAPDKSGLPSDRFSAERTGGSVSTLTIQRTQQEDSAVYLCASSTPTGGKNEQYFGPGTRLTVT.

The DNA of the CDR3 is TGTGCCAGTAGTATAACACAGGATTCATCAATTCGCTCCTATAATTCACCCCTCCACTTT. Protein product: CASSITQDSSIRSYNSPLHF. The V call is TRBV19, the J call TRBJ1-6, with a possible D match to TRBD1 (5 bases). The germline V gene has CDR1 LNHDA and CDR2 SQIVND (reference sequence). The germline V and J ends were trimmed by 2 bases and 0 bases, with 20 bases remaining between them. CDR3 length equals 20 residues. The full variable domain, with the rest looked up from reference TRBV19 and TRBJ1-6, is DGGITQSPKYLFRKEGQNVTLSCEQNLNHDAMYWYRQDPGQGLRLIYYSQIVNDFQKGDIAEGYSVSREKKESFPLTVTSAQKNPTAFYLCASSITQDSSIRSYNSPLHFGNGTRLTVT.

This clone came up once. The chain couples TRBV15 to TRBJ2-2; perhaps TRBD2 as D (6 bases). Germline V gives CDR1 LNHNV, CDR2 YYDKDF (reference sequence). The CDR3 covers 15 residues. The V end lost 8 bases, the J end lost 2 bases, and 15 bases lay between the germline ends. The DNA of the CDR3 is TGTGCCACCGGAGGGGACCGCTTAAACACCGGGGAGCTGTTTTTT. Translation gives CATGGDRLNTGELFF.